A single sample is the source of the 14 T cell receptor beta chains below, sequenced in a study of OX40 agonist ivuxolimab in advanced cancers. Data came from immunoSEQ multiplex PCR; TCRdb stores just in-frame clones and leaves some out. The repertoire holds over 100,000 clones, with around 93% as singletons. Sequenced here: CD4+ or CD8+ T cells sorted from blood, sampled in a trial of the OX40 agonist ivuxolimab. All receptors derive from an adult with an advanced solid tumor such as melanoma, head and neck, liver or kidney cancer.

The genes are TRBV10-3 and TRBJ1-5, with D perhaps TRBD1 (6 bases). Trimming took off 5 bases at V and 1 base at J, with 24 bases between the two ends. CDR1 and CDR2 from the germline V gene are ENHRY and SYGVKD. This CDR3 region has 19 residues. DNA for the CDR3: TGTGCCATCAGTCGAGCAAACCCCCAGGGGTATGGAAGCAATCAGCCCCAGCATTTT. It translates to CAISRANPQGYGSNQPQHF.

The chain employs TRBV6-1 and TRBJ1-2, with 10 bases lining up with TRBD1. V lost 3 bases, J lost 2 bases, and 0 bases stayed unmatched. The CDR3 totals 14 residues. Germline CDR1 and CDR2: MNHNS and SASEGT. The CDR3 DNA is TGTGCCAGCAGTGAGACAGGGGGCAACTATGGCTACACCTTC. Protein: CASSETGGNYGYTF.

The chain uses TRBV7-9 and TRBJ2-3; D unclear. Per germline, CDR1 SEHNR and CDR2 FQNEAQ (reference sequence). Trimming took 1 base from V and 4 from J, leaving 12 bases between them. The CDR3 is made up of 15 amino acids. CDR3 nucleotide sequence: TGTGCCAGCAGCTTAGTCGACGGGTGGCCAGATACGCAGTATTTT. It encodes CASSLVDGWPDTQYF.

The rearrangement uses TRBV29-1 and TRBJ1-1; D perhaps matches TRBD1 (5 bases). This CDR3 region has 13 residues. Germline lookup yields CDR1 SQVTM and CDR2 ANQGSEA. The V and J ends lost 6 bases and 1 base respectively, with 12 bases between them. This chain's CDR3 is CSVPGPANTEAFF. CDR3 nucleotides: TGCAGCGTCCCGGGACCAGCGAACACTGAAGCTTTCTTT.

CDR3 sequence reads: CASSSPGPTQETQYF. CDR3 DNA: TGTGCCAGCAGCTCCCCAGGGCCAACCCAAGAGACCCAGTACTTC. The chain joins TRBV5-4 to TRBJ2-5; tentative D call: TRBD1 (5 bases). The CDR3 contains 15 residues. The ends were cut back, 3 bases at V and 1 base at J, with 13 bases in the middle. Germline CDR1 and CDR2: SGHNT and YYREEE (reference sequence).

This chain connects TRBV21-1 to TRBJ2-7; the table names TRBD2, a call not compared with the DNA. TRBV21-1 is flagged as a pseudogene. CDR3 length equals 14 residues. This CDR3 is CASSTPFSSYEQYF. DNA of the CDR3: TGTGCCAGCAGCACCCCATTTAGCTCCTACGAGCAGTACTTC.

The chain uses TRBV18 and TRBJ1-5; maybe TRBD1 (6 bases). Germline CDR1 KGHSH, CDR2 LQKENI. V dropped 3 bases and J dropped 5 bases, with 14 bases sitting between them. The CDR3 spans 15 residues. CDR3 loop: CASSPVQGIHQPQHF. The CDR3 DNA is TGTGCCAGCTCACCCGTACAGGGAATCCATCAGCCCCAGCATTTT. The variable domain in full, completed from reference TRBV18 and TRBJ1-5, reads NAGVMQNPRHLVRRRGQEARLRCSPMKGHSHVYWYRQLPEEGLKFMVYLQKENIIDESGMPKERFSAEFPKEGPSILRIQQVVRGDSAAYFCASSPVQGIHQPQHFGDGTRLSIL.

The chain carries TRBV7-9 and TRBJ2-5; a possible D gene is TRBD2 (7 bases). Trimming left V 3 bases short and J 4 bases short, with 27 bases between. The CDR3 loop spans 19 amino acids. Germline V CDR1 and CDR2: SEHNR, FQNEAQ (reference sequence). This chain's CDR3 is CASSFGSPPGGGGLETQYF. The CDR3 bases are TGTGCCAGCAGCTTTGGATCGCCCCCTGGGGGGGGCGGATTAGAGACCCAGTACTTC.

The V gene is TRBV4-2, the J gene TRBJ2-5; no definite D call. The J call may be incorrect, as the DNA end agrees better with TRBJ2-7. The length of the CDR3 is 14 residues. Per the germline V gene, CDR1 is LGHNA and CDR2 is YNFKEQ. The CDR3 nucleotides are TGTGCCAGCAGCCTACCGGGCCCCTCCTACGAGCAGTACTTC. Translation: CASSLPGPSYEQYF.

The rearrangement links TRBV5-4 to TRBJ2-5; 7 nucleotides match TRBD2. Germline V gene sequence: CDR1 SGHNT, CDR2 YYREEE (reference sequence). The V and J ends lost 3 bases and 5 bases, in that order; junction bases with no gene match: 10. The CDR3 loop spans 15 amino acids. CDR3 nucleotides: TGTGCCAGCAGCTCAGAGGGATTGGGAGGGGAGACCCAGTACTTC. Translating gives CASSSEGLGGETQYF. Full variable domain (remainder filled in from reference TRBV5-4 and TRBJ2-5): ETGVTQSPTHLIKTRGQQVTLRCSSQSGHNTVSWYQQALGQGPQFIFQYYREEENGRGNFPPRFSGLQFPNYSSELNVNALELDDSALYLCASSSEGLGGETQYFGPGTRLLVL.

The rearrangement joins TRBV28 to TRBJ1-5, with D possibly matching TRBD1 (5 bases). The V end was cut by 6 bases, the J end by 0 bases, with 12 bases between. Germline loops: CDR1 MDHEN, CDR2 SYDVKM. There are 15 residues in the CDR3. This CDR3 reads CASSPTDYSNQPQHF. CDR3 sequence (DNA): TGTGCCAGCAGCCCGACAGATTATAGCAATCAGCCCCAGCATTTT.

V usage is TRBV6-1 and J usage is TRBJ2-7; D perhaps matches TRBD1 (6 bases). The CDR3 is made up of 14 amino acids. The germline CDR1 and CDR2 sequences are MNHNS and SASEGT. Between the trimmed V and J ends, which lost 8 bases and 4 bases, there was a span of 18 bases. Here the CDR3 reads CASAPGTILYEQYF. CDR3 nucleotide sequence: TGTGCCAGCGCTCCCGGGACAATATTGTACGAGCAGTACTTC.

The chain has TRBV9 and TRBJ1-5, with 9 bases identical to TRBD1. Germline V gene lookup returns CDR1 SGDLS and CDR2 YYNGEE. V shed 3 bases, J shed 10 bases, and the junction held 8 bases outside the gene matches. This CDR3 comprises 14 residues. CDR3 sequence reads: CASSAGQGEGPQHF. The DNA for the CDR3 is TGTGCCAGCAGCGCGGGACAGGGAGAAGGTCCCCAGCATTTT.

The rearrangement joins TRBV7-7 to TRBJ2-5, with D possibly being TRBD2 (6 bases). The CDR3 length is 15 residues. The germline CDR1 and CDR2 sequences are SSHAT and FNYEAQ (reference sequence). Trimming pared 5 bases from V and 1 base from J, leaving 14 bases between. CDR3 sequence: CASSPNLATQETQYF. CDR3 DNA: TGTGCCAGCAGCCCAAACCTAGCGACCCAAGAGACCCAGTACTTC.